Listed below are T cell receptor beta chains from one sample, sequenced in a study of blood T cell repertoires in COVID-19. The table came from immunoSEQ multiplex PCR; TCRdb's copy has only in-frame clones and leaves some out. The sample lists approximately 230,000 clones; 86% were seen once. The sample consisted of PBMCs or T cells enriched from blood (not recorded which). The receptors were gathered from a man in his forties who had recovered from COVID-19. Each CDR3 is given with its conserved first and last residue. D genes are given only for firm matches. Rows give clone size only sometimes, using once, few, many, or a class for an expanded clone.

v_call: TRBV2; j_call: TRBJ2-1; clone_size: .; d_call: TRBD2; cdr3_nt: TGTGCCAGCAGTCTGCGACTAGCGAATTCGGGCAATGAGCAGTTCTTC; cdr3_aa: CASSLRLANSGNEQFF
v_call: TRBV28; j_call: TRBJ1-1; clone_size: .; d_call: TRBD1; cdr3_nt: TGTGCCAGCAGTCCCCACGGACAGGGCCGGGGCACTGAAGCTTTCTTT; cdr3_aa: CASSPHGQGRGTEAFF
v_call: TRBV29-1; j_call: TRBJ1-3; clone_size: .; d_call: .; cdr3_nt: TGCAGCGGACACTCTGGAAACACCATATATTTT; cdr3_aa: CSGHSGNTIYF
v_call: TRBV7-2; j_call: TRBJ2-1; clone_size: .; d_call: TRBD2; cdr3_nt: TGTGCCAGCAGCCATCCGCTAGCGGGGGTGAGCTCCTACAATGAGCAGTTCTTC; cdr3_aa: CASSHPLAGVSSYNEQFF
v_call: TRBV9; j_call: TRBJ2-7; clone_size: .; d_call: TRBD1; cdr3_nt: TGTGCCAGCAGCGTAGATCAGGGGGCATTCTACGAGCAGTACTTC; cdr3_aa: CASSVDQGAFYEQYF
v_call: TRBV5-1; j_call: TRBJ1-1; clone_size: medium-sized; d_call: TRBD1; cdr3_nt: TGCGCCAGCAGCTTGAGTCCGGGACAGGGCATGGTGTTCTTT; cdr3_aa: CASSLSPGQGMVFF
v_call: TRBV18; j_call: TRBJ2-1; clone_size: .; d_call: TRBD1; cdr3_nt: TGTGCCAGCTCACGGACAGGGGAATTCAGTGAGCAGTTCTTC; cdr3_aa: CASSRTGEFSEQFF
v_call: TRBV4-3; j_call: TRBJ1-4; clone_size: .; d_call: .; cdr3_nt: TGCGCCAGCAGCCAAGATCTTAATGGACGGAGGTCAACTAATGAAAAACTGTTTTTT; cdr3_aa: CASSQDLNGRRSTNEKLFF
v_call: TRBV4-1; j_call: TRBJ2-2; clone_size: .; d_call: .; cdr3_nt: TGCGCCAGCAGCCAAGATTCGCAGGGTATGAACACCGGGGAGCTGTTTTTT; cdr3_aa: CASSQDSQGMNTGELFF
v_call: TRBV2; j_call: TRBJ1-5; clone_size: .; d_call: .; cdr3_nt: TGTGCCAGCAGTGAAAGCCCTAGCAATCAGCCCCAGCATTTT; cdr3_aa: CASSESPSNQPQHF
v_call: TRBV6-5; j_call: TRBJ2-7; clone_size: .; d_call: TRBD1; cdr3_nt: TGTGCCAGCCTGGAGAGACAGGGGCAGGTGAACGAGCAGTACTTC; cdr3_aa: CASLERQGQVNEQYF
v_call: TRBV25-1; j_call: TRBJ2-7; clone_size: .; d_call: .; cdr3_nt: TGTGCCAGCAGTGGGGGGGTTACAACCTACGAGCAGTACTTC; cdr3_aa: CASSGGVTTYEQYF
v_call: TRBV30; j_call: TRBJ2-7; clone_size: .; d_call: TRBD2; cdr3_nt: TGTGCCTGGGCGTGGTTAGCGGGGGCCGAAGGCGAGCAGTACTTC; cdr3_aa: CAWAWLAGAEGEQYF
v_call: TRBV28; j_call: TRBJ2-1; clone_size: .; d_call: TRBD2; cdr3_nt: TGTGCCAGCACCCGCTCGACGGGAGGGGTCAATGAGCAGTTCTTC; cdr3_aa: CASTRSTGGVNEQFF
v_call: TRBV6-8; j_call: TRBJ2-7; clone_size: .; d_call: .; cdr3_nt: TGTGCCAGCATGAAGGGCGTTGTCGGGGAGCCTATCTACGAGCAGTACTTC; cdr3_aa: CASMKGVVGEPIYEQYF
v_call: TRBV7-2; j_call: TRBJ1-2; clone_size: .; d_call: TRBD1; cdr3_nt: TGTGCCAGCAGCCCGGGGACAGGGGGCGCGGATAACTATGGCTACACCTTC; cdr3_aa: CASSPGTGGADNYGYTF
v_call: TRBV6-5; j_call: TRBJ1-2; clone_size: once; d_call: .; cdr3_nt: TGTGCCAGCAGATCGACAGGAACCTATGGCTACACCTTC; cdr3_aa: CASRSTGTYGYTF
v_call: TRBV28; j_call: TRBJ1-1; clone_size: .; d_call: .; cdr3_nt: TGTGCCAGCAGTTTGAAACACCCGAACGTCAAAGACACTGAAGCTTTCTTT; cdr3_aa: CASSLKHPNVKDTEAFF
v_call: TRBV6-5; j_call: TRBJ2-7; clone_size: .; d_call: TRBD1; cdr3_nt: TGTGCCAGCAGCTTCGGACAGGGGAGCTCCTACGAGCAGTACTTC; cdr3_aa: CASSFGQGSSYEQYF
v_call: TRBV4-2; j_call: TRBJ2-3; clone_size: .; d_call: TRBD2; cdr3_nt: TGTGCCAGCAGCCCCATTCCCCCGGGACTAGCGACAGATACGCAGTATTTT; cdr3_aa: CASSPIPPGLATDTQYF
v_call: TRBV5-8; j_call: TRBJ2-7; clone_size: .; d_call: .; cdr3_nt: TGTGCCAGCAGTAAATCAGGGTTACCTTACGAGCAGTACTTC; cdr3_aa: CASSKSGLPYEQYF
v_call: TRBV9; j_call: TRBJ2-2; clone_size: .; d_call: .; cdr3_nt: TGTGCCAGCAGCGTAGACATGAACACCGGGGAGCTGTTTTTT; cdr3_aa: CASSVDMNTGELFF
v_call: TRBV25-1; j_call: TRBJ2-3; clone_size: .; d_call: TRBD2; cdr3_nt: TGTGCCAGCAGCAGACTAGCGGGAGTGGCAGATACGCAGTATTTT; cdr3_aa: CASSRLAGVADTQYF
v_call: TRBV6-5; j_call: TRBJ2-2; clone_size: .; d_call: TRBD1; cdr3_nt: TGTGCCAGCAGTTCAAGACAGGGTTGGACCGGGGAGCTGTTTTTT; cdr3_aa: CASSSRQGWTGELFF
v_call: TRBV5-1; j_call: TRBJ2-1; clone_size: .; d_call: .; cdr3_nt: TGCGCCAGCAGCTTTCGAAGCGGCCTCAATGAGCAGTTCTTC; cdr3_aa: CASSFRSGLNEQFF
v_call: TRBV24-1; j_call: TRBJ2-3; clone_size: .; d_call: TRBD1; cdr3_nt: TGTGCCACCAGTGCTGTAGGGGACAGGGGGACAGATACGCAGTATTTT; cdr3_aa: CATSAVGDRGTDTQYF
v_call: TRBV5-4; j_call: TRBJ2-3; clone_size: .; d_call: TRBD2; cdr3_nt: TGTGCCAGCAGCTTGGATCCGGGGGGGCCGACAGATACGCAGTATTTT; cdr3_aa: CASSLDPGGPTDTQYF
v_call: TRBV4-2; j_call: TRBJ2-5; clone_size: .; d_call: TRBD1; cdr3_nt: TGTGCCAGCAGCCAACGACAGGGGGTAGGAGAGACCCAGTACTTC; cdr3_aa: CASSQRQGVGETQYF
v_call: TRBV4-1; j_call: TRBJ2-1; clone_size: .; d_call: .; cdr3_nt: TGCGCCAGCAGCCAAGGCCTAGCATTCGGTGAGCAGTTCTTC; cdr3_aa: CASSQGLAFGEQFF
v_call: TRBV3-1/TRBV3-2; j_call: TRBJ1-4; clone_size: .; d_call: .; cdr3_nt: TGTGCCAGCAGCCACGGGGGGGGCGATGAAAAACTGTTTTTT; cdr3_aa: CASSHGGGDEKLFF
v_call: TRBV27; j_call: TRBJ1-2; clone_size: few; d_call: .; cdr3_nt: TGTGCCAGCAGTTACAGATCTAACTATGGCTACACCTTC; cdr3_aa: CASSYRSNYGYTF
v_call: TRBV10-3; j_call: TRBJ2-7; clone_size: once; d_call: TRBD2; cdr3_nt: TGTGCCACCAAGTGGGAGGGGAGCTCCTACGAGCAGTACTTC; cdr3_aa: CATKWEGSSYEQYF
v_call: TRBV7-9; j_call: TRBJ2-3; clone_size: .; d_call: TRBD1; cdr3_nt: TGTGCCAGCAGACCCCGGGACAGGGATGGAGATACGCAGTATTTT; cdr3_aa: CASRPRDRDGDTQYF
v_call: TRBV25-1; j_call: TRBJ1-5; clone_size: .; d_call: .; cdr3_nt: TGTGCCAGCAGTGCGGGAACCCATTCTCAGCCCCAGCATTTT; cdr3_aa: CASSAGTHSQPQHF
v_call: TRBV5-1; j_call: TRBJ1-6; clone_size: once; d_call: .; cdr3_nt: TGCGCCAGCAGCAGACAGGAGGTCTATAATTCACCCCTCCACTTT; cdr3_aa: CASSRQEVYNSPLHF
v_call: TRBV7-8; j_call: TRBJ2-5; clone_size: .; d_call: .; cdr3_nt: TGTGCCAGCAGCTTCGGGGGGCGTGGGGAGACCCAGTACTTC; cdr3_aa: CASSFGGRGETQYF
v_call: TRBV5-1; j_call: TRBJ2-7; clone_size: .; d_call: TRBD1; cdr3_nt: TGCGCCAGCACCACGGGCCGGGACAGAGTCTCCTACGAGCAGTACTTC; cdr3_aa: CASTTGRDRVSYEQYF
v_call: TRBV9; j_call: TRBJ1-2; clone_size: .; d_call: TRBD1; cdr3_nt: TGTGCCAGCAGCGCGCCACAGGGGGCGTTAGGCTACACCTTC; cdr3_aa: CASSAPQGALGYTF
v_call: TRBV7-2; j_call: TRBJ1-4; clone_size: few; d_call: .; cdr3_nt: TGTGCCAGCAGCCCCCTGACAGAGCATGAAAAACTGTTTTTT; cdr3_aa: CASSPLTEHEKLFF
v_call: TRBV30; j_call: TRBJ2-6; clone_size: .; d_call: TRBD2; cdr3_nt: TGTGCCTGGATCAGCTGGGAGGGCCTCTCCTCTGGGGCCAACGTCCTGACTTTC; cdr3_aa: CAWISWEGLSSGANVLTF
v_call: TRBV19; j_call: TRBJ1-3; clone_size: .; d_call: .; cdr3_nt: TGTGCCAGTACCCGATCACGGGATACAGGAAACACCATATATTTT; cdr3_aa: CASTRSRDTGNTIYF
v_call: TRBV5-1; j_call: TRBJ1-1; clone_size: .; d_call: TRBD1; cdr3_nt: TGCGCCAGCAGCCTGGACAGGGCAATGAACACTGAAGCTTTCTTT; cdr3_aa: CASSLDRAMNTEAFF
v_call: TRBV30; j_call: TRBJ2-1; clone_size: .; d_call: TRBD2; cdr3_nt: TGTGCCTGGAGGGGGGCTAGCGGGGATATCGGGTCCTACAATGAGCAGTTCTTC; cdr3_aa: CAWRGASGDIGSYNEQFF
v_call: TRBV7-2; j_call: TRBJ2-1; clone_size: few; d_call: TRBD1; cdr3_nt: TGTGCCAGCAGCAGGGACAGGGGGCGCGACAATGAGCAGTTCTTC; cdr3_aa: CASSRDRGRDNEQFF
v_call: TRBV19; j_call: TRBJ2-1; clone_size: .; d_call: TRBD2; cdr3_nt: TGTGCCAGTAGTACCGGACTAGCGGGGGGGCTATTAGACAATGAGCAGTTCTTC; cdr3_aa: CASSTGLAGGLLDNEQFF
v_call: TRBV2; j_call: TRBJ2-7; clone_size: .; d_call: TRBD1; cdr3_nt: TGTGCCAGCAGTCCTGACAGGGGAGCCTACGAGCAGTACTTC; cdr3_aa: CASSPDRGAYEQYF
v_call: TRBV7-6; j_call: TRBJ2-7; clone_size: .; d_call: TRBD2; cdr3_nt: TGTGCCAGCAGCTCGAGAGGACTAGTCCCCGAGGGAGAGCAGTACTTC; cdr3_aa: CASSSRGLVPEGEQYF
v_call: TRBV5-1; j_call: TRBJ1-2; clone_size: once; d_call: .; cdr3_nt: TGCGCCAGCAGCTTGACAGGCGACTATGGCTACACCTTC; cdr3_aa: CASSLTGDYGYTF
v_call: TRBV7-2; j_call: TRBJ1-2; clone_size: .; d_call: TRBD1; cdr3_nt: TGTGCCAGCAGCCGGGCAGGGGGCAACTATGGCTACACCTTC; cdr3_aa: CASSRAGGNYGYTF
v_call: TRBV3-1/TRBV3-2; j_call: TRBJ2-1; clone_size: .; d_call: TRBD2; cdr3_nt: TGTGCCAGCAGCTTCGGACTAGACAATGAGCAGTTCTTC; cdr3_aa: CASSFGLDNEQFF
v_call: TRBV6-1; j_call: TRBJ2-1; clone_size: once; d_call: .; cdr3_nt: TGTGCCAGCAGTGAAGCGTCGCGCAATGAGCAGTTCTTC; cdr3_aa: CASSEASRNEQFF
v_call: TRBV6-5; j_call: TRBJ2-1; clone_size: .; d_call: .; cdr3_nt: TGTGCCAGCAGTTACTCCTACGGGACTGGATACAATGAGCAGTTCTTC; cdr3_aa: CASSYSYGTGYNEQFF
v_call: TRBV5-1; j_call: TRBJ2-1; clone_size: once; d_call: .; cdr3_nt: TGCGCCAGCAGCTTGGCTACGACAGACAATGAGCAGTTCTTC; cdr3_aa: CASSLATTDNEQFF
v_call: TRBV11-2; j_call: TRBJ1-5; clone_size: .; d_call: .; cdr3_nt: TGTGCCAGCAGCTGGGGCCGTAATCAGCCCCAGCATTTT; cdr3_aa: CASSWGRNQPQHF
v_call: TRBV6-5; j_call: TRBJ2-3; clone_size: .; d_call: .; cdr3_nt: TGTGCGAGGGCGCGTAGCACAGATACGCAGTATTTT; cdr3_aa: CARARSTDTQYF
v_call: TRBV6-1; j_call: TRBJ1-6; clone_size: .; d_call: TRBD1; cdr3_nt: TGTGCCAGCAGTGAGACGACAGGGAGTAATTCACCCCTCCACTTT; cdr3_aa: CASSETTGSNSPLHF
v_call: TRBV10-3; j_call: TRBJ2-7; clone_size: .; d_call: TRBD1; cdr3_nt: TGTGCCATCAGTGAGCTACTCTCGAGGGGACAGTCCTACGAGCAGTACTTC; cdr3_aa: CAISELLSRGQSYEQYF
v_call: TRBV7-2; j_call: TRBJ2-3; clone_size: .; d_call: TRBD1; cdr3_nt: TGTGCCAGCAGCTGGGGGACAGACGGGCAGTATTTT; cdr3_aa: CASSWGTDGQYF
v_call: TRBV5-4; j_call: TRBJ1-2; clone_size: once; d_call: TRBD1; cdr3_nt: TGTGCCAGCAGCTTCGGGACAGGGTATGGCTACACCTTC; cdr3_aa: CASSFGTGYGYTF